This section outlines one T cell receptor beta chain sequence together with its context. The antigen remains undetermined. This CDR3 region has 16 residues. Germline CDR1 reads MDHEN; CDR2 reads SYDVKM. The J segment lost 4 bases and the V segment lost 6 bases, leaving 11 bases of the junction unmatched. Measured with immunoSEQ multiplex PCR; TCRdb has only the in-frame clones, and not every one. The sample comprises about 1 million clones, under 80% of which are singletons, and approximately 1.5% rests with the top ten. This sample was taken from a study of shared clonotypes between healthy human individuals. Points from the study as a whole: The small donor group covered limited genetic and exposure diversity.

The TCR originated in a young man in good health. The material sequenced was memory CD4+ T cells sorted from blood. Described subset: CD45RA-negative fraction. V usage is TRBV28 and J usage is TRBJ2-1; 8 bases match TRBD2. The CDR3 sequence is CASSSPSGGKYNEQFF. CDR3 nucleotides: TGTGCCAGCAGCTCCCCGTCGGGGGGGAAGTACAATGAGCAGTTCTTC.